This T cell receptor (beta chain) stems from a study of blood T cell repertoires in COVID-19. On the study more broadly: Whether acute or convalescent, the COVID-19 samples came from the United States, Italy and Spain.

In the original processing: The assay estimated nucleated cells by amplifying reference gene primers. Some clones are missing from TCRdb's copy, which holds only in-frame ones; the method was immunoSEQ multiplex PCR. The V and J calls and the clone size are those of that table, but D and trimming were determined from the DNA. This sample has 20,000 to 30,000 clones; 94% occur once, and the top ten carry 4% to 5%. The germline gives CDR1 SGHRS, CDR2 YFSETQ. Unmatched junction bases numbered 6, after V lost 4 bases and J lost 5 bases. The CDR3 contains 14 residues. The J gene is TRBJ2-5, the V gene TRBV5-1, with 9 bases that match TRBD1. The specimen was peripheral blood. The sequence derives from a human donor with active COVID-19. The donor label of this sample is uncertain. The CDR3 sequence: CASSRTGAMETQYF. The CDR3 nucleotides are TGCGCCAGCAGCCGGACAGGGGCGATGGAGACCCAGTACTTC.